This TCR beta chain originates from a study of tumor and adjacent non-tumor tissue in lung cancer. Study findings and constraints: In normal lung, the top 100 clones were significantly more dominant than in tumor.

The CDR3 is made up of 14 amino acids. Between the trimmed V and J ends, which lost 8 bases and 5 bases, there was a span of 19 bases. Germline V gene lookup returns CDR1 DFQATT and CDR2 SNEGSKA (reference sequence). RNA was extracted from bulk tissue without any cell sorting. In the case of this clonotype: What it binds is unknown.

Three rounds of nested PCR, following a modified ARM-PCR protocol, produced the TCRbeta library. TCRdb re-derived calls from the multiplex PCR reads in MiXCR, one entry per CDR3 protein. The repertoire includes tens of thousands of distinct CDR3 sequences, over 60% of them detected once, and roughly 10% sits in the top ten. The genes are TRBV20-1 and TRBJ2-1; D is undetermined. The TCR comes from a middle-aged woman with non-small cell lung cancer. Sequenced input: lung tumor tissue. CDR3 amino acids: CSTTGPAYDNEQFF. CDR3 nucleotide sequence: TGCAGTACTACCGGACCAGCCTACGACAATGAGCAGTTCTTC.